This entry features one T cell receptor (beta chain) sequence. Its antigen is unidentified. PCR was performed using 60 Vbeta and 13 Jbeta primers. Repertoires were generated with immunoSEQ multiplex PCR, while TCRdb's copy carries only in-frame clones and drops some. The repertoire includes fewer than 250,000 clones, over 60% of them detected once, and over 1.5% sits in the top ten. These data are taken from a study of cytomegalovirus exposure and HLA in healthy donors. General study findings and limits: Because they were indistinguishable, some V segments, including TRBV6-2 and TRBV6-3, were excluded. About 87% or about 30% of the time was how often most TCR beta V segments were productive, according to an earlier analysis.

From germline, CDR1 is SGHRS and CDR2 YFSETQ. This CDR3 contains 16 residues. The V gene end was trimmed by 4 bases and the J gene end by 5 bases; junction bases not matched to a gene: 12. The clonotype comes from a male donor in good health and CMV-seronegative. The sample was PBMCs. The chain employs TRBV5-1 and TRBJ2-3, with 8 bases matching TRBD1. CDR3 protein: CASSPLGQGGGDTQYF. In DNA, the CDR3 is TGCGCCAGCAGCCCTCTAGGACAGGGTGGAGGAGATACGCAGTATTTT. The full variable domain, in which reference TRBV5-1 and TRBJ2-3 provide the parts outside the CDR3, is KAGVTQTPRYLIKTRGQQVTLSCSPISGHRSVSWYQQTPGQGLQFLFEYFSETQRNKGNFPGRFSGRQFSNSRSEMNVSTLELGDSALYLCASSPLGQGGGDTQYFGPGTRLTVL.